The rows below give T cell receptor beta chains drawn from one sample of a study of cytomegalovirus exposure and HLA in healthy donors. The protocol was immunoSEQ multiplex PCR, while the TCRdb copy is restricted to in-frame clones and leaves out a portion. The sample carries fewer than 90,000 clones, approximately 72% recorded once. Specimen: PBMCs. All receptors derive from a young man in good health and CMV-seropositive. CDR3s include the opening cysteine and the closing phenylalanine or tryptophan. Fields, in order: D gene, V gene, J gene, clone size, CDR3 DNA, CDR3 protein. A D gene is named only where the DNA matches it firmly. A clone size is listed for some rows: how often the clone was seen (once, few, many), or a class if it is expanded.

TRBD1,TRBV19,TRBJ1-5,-,TGTGCCAGTAGTACGGGACAGGGGGGGGGCAATCAGCCCCAGCATTTT,CASSTGQGGGNQPQHF
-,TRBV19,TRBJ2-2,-,TGTGCCAGTAGTCCCGGACAGATCTACACCGGGGAGCTGTTTTTT,CASSPGQIYTGELFF
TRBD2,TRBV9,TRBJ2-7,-,TGTGCCAGCAGCACCCGACTAGCGGGGGGGCCCCACGAGCAGTACTTC,CASSTRLAGGPHEQYF
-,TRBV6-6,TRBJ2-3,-,TGTGCCAGCAGTTACCTGATAGGAGGTCCCACAGATACGCAGTATTTT,CASSYLIGGPTDTQYF
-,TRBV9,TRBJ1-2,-,TGTGCCAGCAGCGTAGACGCGAACTATGGCTACACCTTC,CASSVDANYGYTF
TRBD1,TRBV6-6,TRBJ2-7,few,TGTGCCAGCAGTCCGGACAGGGGCGAGCAGTACTTC,CASSPDRGEQYF
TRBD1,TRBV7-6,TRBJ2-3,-,TGTGCCAGCAGCTTTGACCCATCTCGTCCTCAGGGTGGACAGGTCCAAGATACGCAGTATTTT,CASSFDPSRPQGGQVQDTQYF
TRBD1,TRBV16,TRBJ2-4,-,TGTGCCAGCAGCCCCAGGGGGGCCAAAAACATTCAGTACTTC,CASSPRGAKNIQYF
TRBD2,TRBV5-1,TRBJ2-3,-,TGCGCCAGCAGCTTCACAAATAGCGGGGGGGGAGATACGCAGTATTTT,CASSFTNSGGGDTQYF
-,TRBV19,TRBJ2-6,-,TGTGCCAGTAGTGGTCCAGGATCTGGGGCCAACGTCCTGACTTTC,CASSGPGSGANVLTF
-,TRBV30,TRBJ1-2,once,TGTGCCTGGAGTCCAACTACGTCAGGGTCACGGGGCTACACCTTC,CAWSPTTSGSRGYTF
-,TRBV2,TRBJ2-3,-,TGTGCCAGCAGTGCCCTTTCACTGCGGGTCACAGATACGCAGTATTTT,CASSALSLRVTDTQYF
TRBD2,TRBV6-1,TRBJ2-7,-,TGTGCCAGCAGCGATATAGCGGGGGCCCGGGGGGAGCAGTACTTC,CASSDIAGARGEQYF
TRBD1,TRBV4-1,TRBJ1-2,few,TGCGCCAGCAGCCAAGAAGGCTGGGACAGGGACTATGGCTACACCTTC,CASSQEGWDRDYGYTF
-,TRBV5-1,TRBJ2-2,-,TGCGCCAGCAGCTTGGGGGCCTACACCGGGGAGCTGTTTTTT,CASSLGAYTGELFF
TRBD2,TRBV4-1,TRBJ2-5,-,TGCGCCAGCAGCCAAATTTTAGCGGGGGGGCGTGAGACCCAGTACTTC,CASSQILAGGRETQYF
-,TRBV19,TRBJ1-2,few,TGTGCCAGTAGTATAGATCGTAGTGCCTATGGCTACACCTTC,CASSIDRSAYGYTF
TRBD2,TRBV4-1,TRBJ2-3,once,TGCGCCAGCAGCCAAGGACTAGCGGGGGGAGAGGATACGCAGTATTTT,CASSQGLAGGEDTQYF
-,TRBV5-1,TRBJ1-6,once,TGCGCCAGCAGCTTGGAGCTACCCTCACCCCTCCACTTT,CASSLELPSPLHF
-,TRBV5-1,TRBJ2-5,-,TGCGCCAGCAGCTTGGGGCAGGTAAAAGAGACCCAGTACTTC,CASSLGQVKETQYF
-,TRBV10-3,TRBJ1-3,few,TGTGCCATCAGTGAGTCGTCTTACAGGGACTCTGGAAACACCATATATTTT,CAISESSYRDSGNTIYF
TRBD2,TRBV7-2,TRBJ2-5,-,TGTGCCAGCAGCCTTACTAGCGGTGGTGGAGAGACCCAGTACTTC,CASSLTSGGGETQYF
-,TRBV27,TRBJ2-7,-,TGTGCCAGCAGTTTAAAGGCGGCAGCTTTGGGCTACGAGCAGTACTTC,CASSLKAAALGYEQYF
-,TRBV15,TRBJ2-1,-,TGTGCCACCAGCAGAGATATGTTCGAGCAGTTCTTC,CATSRDMFEQFF
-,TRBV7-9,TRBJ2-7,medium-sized,TGTGCCAGCATAGGAGACCCTTCCTACGAGCAGTACTTC,CASIGDPSYEQYF
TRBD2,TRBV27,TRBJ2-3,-,TGTGCCAGCAGTTCCGGGACTAGTCCTAGCACAGATACGCAGTATTTT,CASSSGTSPSTDTQYF
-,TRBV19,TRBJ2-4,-,TGTGCCAGTAGTCTTACACAGTTGGCCAAAAACATTCAGTACTTC,CASSLTQLAKNIQYF
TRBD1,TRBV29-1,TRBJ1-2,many,TGCAGCGGTTTGACAGGGAATGGCTACACCTTC,CSGLTGNGYTF